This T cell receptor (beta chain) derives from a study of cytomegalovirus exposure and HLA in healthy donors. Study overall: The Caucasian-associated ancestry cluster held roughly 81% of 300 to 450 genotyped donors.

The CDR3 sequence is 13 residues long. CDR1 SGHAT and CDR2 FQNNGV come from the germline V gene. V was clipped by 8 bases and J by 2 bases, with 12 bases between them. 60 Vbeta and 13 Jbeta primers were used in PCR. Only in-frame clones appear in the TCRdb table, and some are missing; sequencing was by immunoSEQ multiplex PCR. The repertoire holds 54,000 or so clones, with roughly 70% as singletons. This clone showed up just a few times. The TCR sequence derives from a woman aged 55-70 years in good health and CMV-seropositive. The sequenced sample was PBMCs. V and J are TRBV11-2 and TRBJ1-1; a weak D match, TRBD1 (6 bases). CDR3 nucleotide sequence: TGTGCCAGCGCCACAGGGATTAACACTGAAGCTTTCTTT. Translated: CASATGINTEAFF.